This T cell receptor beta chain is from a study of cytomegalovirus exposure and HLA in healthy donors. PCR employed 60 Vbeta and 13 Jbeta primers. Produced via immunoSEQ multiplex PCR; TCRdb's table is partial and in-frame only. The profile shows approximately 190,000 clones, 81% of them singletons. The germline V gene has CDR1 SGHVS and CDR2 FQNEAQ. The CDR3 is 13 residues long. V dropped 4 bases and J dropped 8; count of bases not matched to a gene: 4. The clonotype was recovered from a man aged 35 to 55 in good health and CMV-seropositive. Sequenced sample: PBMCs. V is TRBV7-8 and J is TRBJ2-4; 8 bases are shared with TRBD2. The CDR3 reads CASSWVGGDIQYF. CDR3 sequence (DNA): TGTGCCAGCAGCTGGGTCGGGGGGGACATTCAGTACTTC.